Following are 6 T cell receptor beta chains from one sample sequenced in a study of cytomegalovirus exposure and HLA in healthy donors. The protocol was immunoSEQ multiplex PCR, while the TCRdb copy is restricted to in-frame clones and leaves out a portion. The sample holds over 250,000 clones; approximately 83% are singletons and the top ten take roughly 1%. Material: PBMCs. Every receptor here comes from a woman between 18 and 29 years old in good health and CMV-seronegative.

The chain has TRBV7-2 and TRBJ1-5; TRBD1 matches at 12 bases. Germline V gene lookup returns CDR1 SGHTA and CDR2 FQGNSA. The CDR3 totals 16 residues. Trimming took 5 bases from V and 7 from J; bases not matched to a gene: 9. CDR3 sequence: CASSPPPGQGAQPQHF. As DNA, the CDR3 is TGTGCCAGCAGCCCCCCTCCGGGACAGGGGGCCCAGCCCCAGCATTTT. Full variable domain (remainder filled in from reference TRBV7-2 and TRBJ1-5): GAGVSQSPSNKVTEKGKDVELRCDPISGHTALYWYRQSLGQGLEFLIYFQGNSAPDKSGLPSDRFSAERTGGSVSTLTIQRTQQEDSAVYLCASSPPPGQGAQPQHFGDGTRLSIL.

This clone occurred a few times. The chain recombines TRBV11-2 with TRBJ1-3, with a weak D call TRBD1 (5 bases). Germline CDR1 is SGHAT and CDR2 is FQNNGV. The V and J ends lost 0 bases and 8 bases respectively, with 14 bases between them. The CDR3 has 15 residues. Here the CDR3 DNA reads TGTGCCAGCAGCTTAGAAGCGACAGAAATTTACACCATATATTTT. Protein: CASSLEATEIYTIYF.

V and J are TRBV4-1 and TRBJ2-7; TRBD1 matches at 8 bases. CDR3 length: 16 amino acids. Trimming cost V 3 bases and J 0 bases; bases outside gene matches: 7. Germline CDR1 reads MGHRA; CDR2 reads YSYEKL. CDR3 in DNA: TGCGCCAGCAGCCACCCCGGGACAGGTTCCTCCTACGAGCAGTACTTC. This gives the protein CASSHPGTGSSYEQYF.

This chain connects TRBV7-2 to TRBJ2-1, with D perhaps TRBD1 (5 bases). Looked up from germline, CDR1 is SGHTA and CDR2 is FQGNSA. This CDR3 has 15 residues. The ends were cut back, 6 bases at V and 5 bases at J, with 17 bases in the middle. This CDR3 reads CASSPLQGSNNEQFF. As DNA, the CDR3 is TGTGCCAGCAGTCCACTTCAGGGTTCGAACAATGAGCAGTTCTTC. Complete variable domain (other parts from reference TRBV7-2 and TRBJ2-1): GAGVSQSPSNKVTEKGKDVELRCDPISGHTALYWYRQSLGQGLEFLIYFQGNSAPDKSGLPSDRFSAERTGGSVSTLTIQRTQQEDSAVYLCASSPLQGSNNEQFFGPGTRLTVL.

The chain employs TRBV18 and TRBJ1-4; D ambiguous. The V gene's germline CDR1 is KGHSH and CDR2 LQKENI. The germline V and J ends were trimmed by 3 bases and 0 bases, with 8 bases remaining between them. This CDR3 contains 15 residues. Here the CDR3 reads CASSPYTATNEKLFF. For the CDR3, the DNA is TGTGCCAGCTCACCGTACACAGCAACTAATGAAAAACTGTTTTTT.

This clone appeared once. This chain links TRBV13 with TRBJ1-1; D might be TRBD1 (6 bases). Looked up from germline, CDR1 is PRHDT and CDR2 is FYEKMQ (reference sequence). V gave up 6 bases and J gave up 1 base, with 12 bases separating them. CDR3 length: 14 residues. The CDR3 region has the DNA TGTGCCAGCAGACCTCAGGGGACGAACACTGAAGCTTTCTTT. Translating it yields CASRPQGTNTEAFF.